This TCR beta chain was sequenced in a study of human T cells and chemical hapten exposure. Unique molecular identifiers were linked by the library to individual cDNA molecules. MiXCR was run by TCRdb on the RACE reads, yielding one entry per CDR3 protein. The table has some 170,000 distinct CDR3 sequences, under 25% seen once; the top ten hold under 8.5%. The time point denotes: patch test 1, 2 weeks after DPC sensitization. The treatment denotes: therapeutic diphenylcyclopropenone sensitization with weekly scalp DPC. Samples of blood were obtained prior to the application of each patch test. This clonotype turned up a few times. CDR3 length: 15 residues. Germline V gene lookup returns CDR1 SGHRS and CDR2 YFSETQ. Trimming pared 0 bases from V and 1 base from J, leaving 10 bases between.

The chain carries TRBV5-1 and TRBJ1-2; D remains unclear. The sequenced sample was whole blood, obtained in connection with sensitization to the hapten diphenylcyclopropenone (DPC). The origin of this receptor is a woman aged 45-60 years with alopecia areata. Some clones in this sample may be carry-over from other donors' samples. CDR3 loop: CASSLAGPLNYGYTF. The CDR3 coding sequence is TGCGCCAGCAGCTTGGCCGGCCCACTTAACTATGGCTACACCTTC.